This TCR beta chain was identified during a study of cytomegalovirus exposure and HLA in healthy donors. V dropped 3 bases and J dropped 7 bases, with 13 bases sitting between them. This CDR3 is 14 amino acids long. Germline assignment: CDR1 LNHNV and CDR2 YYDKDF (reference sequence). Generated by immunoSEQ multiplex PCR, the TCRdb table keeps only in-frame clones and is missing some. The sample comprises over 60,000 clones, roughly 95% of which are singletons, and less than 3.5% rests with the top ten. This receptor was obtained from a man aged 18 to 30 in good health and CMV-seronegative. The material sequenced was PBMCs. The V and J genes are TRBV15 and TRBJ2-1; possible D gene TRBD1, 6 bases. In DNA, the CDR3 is TGTGCCACCAGCAGCGGGACATGGCCTAATGAGCAGTTCTTC. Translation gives CATSSGTWPNEQFF.